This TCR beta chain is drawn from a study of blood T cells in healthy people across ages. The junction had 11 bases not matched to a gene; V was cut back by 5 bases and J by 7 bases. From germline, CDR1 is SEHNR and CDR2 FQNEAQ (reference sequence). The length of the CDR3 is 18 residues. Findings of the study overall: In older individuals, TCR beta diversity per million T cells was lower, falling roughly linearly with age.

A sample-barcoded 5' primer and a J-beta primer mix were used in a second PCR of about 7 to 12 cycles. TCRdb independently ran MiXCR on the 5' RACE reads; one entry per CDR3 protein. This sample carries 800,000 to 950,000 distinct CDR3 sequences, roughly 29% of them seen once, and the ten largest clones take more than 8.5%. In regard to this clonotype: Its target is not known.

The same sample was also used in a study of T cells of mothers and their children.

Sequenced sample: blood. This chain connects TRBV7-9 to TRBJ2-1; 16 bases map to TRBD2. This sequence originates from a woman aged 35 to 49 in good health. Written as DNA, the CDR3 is TGTGCCAGCAGCCCATCCGGGACTAGCGGGGGGGCCTGGAATGAGCAGTTCTTC. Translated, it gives CASSPSGTSGGAWNEQFF.